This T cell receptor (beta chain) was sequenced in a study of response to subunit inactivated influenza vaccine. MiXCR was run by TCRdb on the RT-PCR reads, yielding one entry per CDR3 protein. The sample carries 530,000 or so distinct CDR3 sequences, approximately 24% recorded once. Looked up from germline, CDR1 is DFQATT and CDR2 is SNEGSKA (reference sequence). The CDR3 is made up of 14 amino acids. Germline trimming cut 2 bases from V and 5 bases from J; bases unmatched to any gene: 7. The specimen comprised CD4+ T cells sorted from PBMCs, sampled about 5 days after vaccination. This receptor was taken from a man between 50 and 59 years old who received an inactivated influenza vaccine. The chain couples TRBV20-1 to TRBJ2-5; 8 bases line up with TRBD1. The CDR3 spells CSARPTGVRETQYF. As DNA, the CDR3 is TGCAGTGCTAGACCGACAGGGGTGCGGGAGACCCAGTACTTC.